The entry that follows covers one T cell receptor (beta chain) sequence. Regarding time point: peripheral blood 6 weeks after treatment start. Each patient gave between 1 and 8 samples of peripheral blood mononuclear cells, which were collected pretreatment and during treatment. The CDR3 loop spans 14 amino acids. Germline V gene lookup returns CDR1 MNHNS and CDR2 SASEGT. J gave up 5 bases and V 6 bases, and 10 bases lay outside the gene matches. These data originate in a study of PD-L1 blockade in urothelial cancer. Background on the study: Atezolizumab therapy began for patients around 2014, dosed at 1,200 mg intravenously every 3 weeks. About 90% of the roughly 30 patients were men who had bladder-origin urothelial cancer.

The data were produced by immunoSEQ multiplex PCR, yet TCRdb's version contains in-frame clones alone and is incomplete. The data contain 120,000 or so clones, around 86% of them seen just once; the ten biggest clones take up approximately 2.4%. The TCR comes from a man between 45 and 60 years old with urothelial cancer. Sequencing was performed on PBMCs, taken around atezolizumab (anti-PD-L1) treatment. This chain links TRBV6-1 with TRBJ2-7; TRBD1 matches at 7 bases. The CDR3 protein is CASSRQGRRDEQYF. CDR3 DNA sequence: TGTGCCAGCAGCAGACAGGGACGCCGTGACGAGCAGTACTTC.